This T cell receptor (beta chain) was captured by sequencing in a study of shared clonotypes between healthy human individuals. Sequencing was performed with immunoSEQ multiplex PCR; in TCRdb, only in-frame clones are kept and a portion is missing. The table has some 2,000,000 clones, 85% to 95% seen once; the top ten hold 0.13%. The ends were cut back, 0 bases at V and 4 bases at J, with 13 bases in the middle. The CDR3 spans 15 residues. CDR1 is SGHTS and CDR2 is YDEGEE in the germline V gene. This receptor was identified in a man aged 18 to 29 in good health. Specimen: naive CD4+ T cells sorted from blood. As to subset: CD45RA+ positively selected. V and J are TRBV5-8 and TRBJ1-2; tentative D call: TRBD1 (6 bases). CDR3 in DNA: TGTGCCAGCAGCTTGGGAAACACAGGGTTCTATGGCTACACCTTC. This encodes CASSLGNTGFYGYTF. Full variable domain (remainder filled in from reference TRBV5-8 and TRBJ1-2): EAGVTQSPTHLIKTRGQQATLRCSPISGHTSVYWYQQALGLGLQFLLWYDEGEERNRGNFPPRFSGRQFPNYSSELNVNALELEDSALYLCASSLGNTGFYGYTFGSGTRLTVV.